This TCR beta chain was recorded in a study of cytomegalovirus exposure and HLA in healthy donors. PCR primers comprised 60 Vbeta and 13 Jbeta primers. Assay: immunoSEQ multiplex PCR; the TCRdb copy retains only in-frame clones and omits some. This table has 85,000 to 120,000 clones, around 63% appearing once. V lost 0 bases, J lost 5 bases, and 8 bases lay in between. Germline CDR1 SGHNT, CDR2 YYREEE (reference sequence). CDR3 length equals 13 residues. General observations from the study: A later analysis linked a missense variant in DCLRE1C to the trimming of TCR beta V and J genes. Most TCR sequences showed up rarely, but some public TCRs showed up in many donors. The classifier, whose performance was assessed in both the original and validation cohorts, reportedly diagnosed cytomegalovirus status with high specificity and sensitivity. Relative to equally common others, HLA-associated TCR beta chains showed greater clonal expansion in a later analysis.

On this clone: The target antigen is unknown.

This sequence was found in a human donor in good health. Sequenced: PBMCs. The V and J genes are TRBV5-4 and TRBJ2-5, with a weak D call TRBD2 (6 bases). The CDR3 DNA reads TGTGCCAGCAGCTTGGTGAGCGGGGAGACCCAGTACTTC. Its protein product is CASSLVSGETQYF.